This TCR beta chain was sequenced during a study of spatial heterogeneity in lung cancer. Study context: Across the raw uncorrected reads, a unique TCR and UMI combination was observed, on average, more than ten times. Study-wide results and limits: Resection blood, more than follow-up blood, showed ubiquitous expanded tumor TCRs.

Time point described: sample taken at primary tumor resection. A total of about 73 untreated early-stage non-small cell lung cancer patients served as donors. Whole RNA, which was extracted from tumor, nontumor lung tissue or frozen PBMC, was sequenced without any cell sorting. This clonotype was counted ten times or more. Antigen unknown. This CDR3 contains 10 residues. Germline V CDR1 and CDR2: MGHRA, YSYEKL. V shed 10 bases and J shed 6 bases, with 8 bases lying between them. TCRdb reprocessed the 5' RACE reads via MiXCR and lists one record per CDR3 protein. The sample gives tens of thousands of distinct CDR3 sequences, roughly 6.6% of which show up once; 14% to 15% is in the top ten.

This TCR was sampled from a female donor with early-stage non-small cell lung cancer. This chain links TRBV4-1 with TRBJ2-3; TRBD2 is a possible D gene (5 bases). The source material was PBMCs, sampled at surgery. The CDR3 DNA reads as TGCGCCATCCGAGGGGATACGCAGTATTTT. As protein: CAIRGDTQYF.